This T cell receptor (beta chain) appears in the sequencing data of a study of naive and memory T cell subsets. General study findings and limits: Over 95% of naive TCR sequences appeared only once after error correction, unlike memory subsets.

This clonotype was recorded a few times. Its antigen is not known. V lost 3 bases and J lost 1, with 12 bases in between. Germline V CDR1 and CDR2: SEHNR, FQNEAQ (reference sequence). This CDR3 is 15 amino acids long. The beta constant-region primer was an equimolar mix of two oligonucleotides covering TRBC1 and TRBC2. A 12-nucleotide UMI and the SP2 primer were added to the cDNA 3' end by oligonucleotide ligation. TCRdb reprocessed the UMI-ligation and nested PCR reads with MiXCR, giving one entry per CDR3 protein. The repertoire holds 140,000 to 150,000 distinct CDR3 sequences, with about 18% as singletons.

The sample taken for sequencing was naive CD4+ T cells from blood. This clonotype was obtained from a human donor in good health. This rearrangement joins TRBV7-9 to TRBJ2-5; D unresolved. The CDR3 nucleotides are TGTGCCAGCAGCTTTATTGGCAGAAGCCAAGAGACCCAGTACTTC. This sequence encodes CASSFIGRSQETQYF. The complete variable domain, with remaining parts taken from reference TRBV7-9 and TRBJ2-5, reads DTGVSQNPRHKITKRGQNVTFRCDPISEHNRLYWYRQTLGQGPEFLTYFQNEAQLEKSRLLSDRFSAERPKGSFSTLEIQRTEQGDSAMYLCASSFIGRSQETQYFGPGTRLLVL.